A single sample is the source of the 8 T cell receptor beta chains below, sequenced in a study of long-term antiretroviral therapy in people with HIV. Assay version v3.0 of immunoSEQ was used, and it was run at survey level. The protocol was immunoSEQ multiplex PCR, while the TCRdb copy is restricted to in-frame clones and leaves out a portion. Of under 30,000 clones in the sample, 88% were seen once. This sample comprised unsorted PBMCs, obtained approximately 5 years before starting antiretroviral therapy. The receptors come from a man aged 50 to 60 with HIV.

This clone was seen just once. This chain uses TRBV10-3 with TRBJ2-7; D is perhaps TRBD1 (6 bases). Trimming took off 0 bases at V and 3 bases at J, with 15 bases between the two ends. The CDR3 consists of 16 residues. Germline V CDR1 and CDR2: ENHRY, SYGVKD. In nucleotides, the CDR3 is TGTGCCATCAGTGAGTCGAACCCCAGGGGAAGCTACGAGCAGTACTTC. Translating gives CAISESNPRGSYEQYF.

The chain combines TRBV6-5 with TRBJ2-3; D ambiguous. The CDR3 is made up of 16 amino acids. Trimming shortened V by 2 bases and J by 1 base, and 13 bases separated the two germline ends. Germline V gene sequence: CDR1 MNHEY, CDR2 SVGAGI. CDR3: CASSYNPVRGTDTQYF. The CDR3 DNA reads TGTGCCAGCAGTTACAACCCTGTCCGAGGCACAGATACGCAGTATTTT.

The chain recombines TRBV5-1 with TRBJ2-3, with D uncertain. The germline V and J ends were trimmed by 0 bases and 2 bases, with 7 bases remaining between them. The CDR3 extends over 14 amino acids. Germline V gene lookup returns CDR1 SGHRS and CDR2 YFSETQ. For the CDR3, the DNA is TGCGCCAGCAGCTTGGAACGAGACACAGATACGCAGTATTTT. Translating it yields CASSLERDTDTQYF.

The chain links TRBV10-3 to TRBJ2-1; D unclear. V was cut by 5 bases and J by 4 bases, with 9 bases left in between. CDR1 is ENHRY, CDR2 SYGVKD, per germline. CDR3 length: 13 amino acids. Here the CDR3 DNA reads TGTGCCATCAGTAATCCGGAATACAATGAGCAGTTCTTC. It specifies CAISNPEYNEQFF.

CDR3 amino acids: CASSLGYSYQETQYF. The CDR3 DNA sequence: TGTGCCAGCAGCTTGGGATACTCGTACCAAGAGACCCAGTACTTC. The V call is TRBV5-6, the J call TRBJ2-5; D unclear. The germline CDR1 and CDR2 sequences are SGHDT and YYEEEE. V shed 0 bases and J shed 0 bases, with 9 bases lying between them. The CDR3 is 15 amino acids. Full variable domain (missing parts from reference TRBV5-6 and TRBJ2-5): DAGVTQSPTHLIKTRGQQVTLRCSPKSGHDTVSWYQQALGQGPQFIFQYYEEEERQRGNFPDRFSGHQFPNYSSELNVNALLLGDSALYLCASSLGYSYQETQYFGPGTRLLVL.

The chain combines TRBV28 with TRBJ1-3, with D hard to call. The ends were cut back, 0 bases at V and 0 bases at J, with 12 bases in the middle. The germline V gene has CDR1 MDHEN and CDR2 SYDVKM. The CDR3 loop spans 17 amino acids. The CDR3 DNA sequence: TGTGCCAGCAGTTTATGGGAGGCATTAGACTCTGGAAACACCATATATTTT. As protein: CASSLWEALDSGNTIYF.

This chain connects TRBV7-3 to TRBJ2-2; 9 bases align to TRBD2. Germline V gene data show CDR1 as SGHTA and CDR2 as FQGTGA. The V segment lost 5 bases and the J segment 5 bases; nucleotides outside the gene matches: 3. The CDR3 is 14 residues long. CDR3 amino acids: CASSPGLATGELFF. The CDR3 region has the DNA TGTGCCAGCAGCCCCGGACTAGCGACCGGGGAGCTGTTTTTT.

V gene TRBV10-3 combines with J gene TRBJ2-1; D not resolved. The CDR3 runs to 17 residues. Trimming pared 0 bases from V and 7 bases from J, leaving 19 bases between. Germline V lookup: CDR1 ENHRY, CDR2 SYGVKD. CDR3 sequence reads: CAISESTTTALRNEQFF. CDR3 bases: TGTGCCATCAGTGAGTCAACTACAACCGCTTTAAGGAATGAGCAGTTCTTC.